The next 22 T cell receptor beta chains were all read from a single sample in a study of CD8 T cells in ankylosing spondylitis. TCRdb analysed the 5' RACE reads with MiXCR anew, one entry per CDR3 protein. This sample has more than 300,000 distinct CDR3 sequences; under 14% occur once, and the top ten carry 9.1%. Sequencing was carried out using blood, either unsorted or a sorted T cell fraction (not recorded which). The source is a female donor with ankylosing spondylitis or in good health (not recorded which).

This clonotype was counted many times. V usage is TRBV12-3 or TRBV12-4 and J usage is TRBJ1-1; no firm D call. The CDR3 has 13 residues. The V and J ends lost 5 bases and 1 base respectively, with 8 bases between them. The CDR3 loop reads CASSILKNTEAFF. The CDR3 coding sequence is TGTGCCAGCAGTATATTAAAGAACACTGAAGCTTTCTTT.

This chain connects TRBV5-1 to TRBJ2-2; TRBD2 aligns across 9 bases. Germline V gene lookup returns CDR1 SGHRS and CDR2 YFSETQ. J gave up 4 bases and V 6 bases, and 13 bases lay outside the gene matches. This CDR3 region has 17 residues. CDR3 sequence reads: CASTVLSSGSSTGELFF. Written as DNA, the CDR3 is TGCGCCAGCACCGTCCTAAGTAGCGGGAGTAGCACCGGGGAGCTGTTTTTT.

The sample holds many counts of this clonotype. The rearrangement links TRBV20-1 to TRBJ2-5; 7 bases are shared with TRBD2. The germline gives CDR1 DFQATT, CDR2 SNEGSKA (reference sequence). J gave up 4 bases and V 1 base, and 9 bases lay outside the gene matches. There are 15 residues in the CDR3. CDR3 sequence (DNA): TGCAGTGCTAGAGCATCGGCGATAGCGGGAGAGACCCAGTACTTC. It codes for CSARASAIAGETQYF.

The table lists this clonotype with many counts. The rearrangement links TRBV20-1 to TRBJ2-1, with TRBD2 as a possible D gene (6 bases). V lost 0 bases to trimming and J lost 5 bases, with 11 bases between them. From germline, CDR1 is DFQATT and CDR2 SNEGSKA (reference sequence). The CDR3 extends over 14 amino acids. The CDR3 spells CSARDRWGDNEQFF. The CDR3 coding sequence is TGCAGTGCTAGAGATCGCTGGGGGGACAATGAGCAGTTCTTC.

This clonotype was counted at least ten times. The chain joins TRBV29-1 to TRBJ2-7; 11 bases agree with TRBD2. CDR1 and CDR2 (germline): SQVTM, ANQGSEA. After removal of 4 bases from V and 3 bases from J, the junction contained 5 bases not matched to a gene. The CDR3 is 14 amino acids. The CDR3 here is CSVAGLADHYEQYF. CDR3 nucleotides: TGCAGCGTTGCGGGACTAGCGGATCACTACGAGCAGTACTTC.

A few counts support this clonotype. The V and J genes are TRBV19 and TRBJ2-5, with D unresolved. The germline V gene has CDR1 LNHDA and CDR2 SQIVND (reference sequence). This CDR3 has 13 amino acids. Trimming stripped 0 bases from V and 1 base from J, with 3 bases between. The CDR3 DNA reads TGTGCCAGTAGTATAGAGACCCAAGAGACCCAGTACTTC. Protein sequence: CASSIETQETQYF. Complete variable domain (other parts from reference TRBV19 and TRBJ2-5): DGGITQSPKYLFRKEGQNVTLSCEQNLNHDAMYWYRQDPGQGLRLIYYSQIVNDFQKGDIAEGYSVSREKKESFPLTVTSAQKNPTAFYLCASSIETQETQYFGPGTRLLVL.

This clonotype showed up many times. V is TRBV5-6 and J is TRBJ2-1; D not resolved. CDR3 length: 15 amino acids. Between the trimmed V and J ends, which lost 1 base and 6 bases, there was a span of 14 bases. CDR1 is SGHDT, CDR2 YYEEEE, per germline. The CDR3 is CASSLNRESVNEQFF. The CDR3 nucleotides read TGTGCCAGCAGCTTGAACAGAGAAAGCGTCAATGAGCAGTTCTTC.

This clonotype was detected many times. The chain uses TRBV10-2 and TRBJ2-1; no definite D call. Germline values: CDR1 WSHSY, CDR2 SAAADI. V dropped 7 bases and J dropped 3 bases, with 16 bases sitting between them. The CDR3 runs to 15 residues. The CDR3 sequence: CASMVDGKNYNEQFF. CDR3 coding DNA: TGCGCCAGCATGGTCGACGGAAAGAACTACAATGAGCAGTTCTTC.

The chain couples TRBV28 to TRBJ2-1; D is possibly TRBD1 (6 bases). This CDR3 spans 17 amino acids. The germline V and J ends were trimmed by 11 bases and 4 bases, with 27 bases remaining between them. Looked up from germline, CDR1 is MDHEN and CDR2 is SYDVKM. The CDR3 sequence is CAAEGRAGQRGYNEQFF. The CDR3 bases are TGTGCCGCCGAGGGCAGGGCTGGCCAAAGGGGGTACAATGAGCAGTTCTTC.

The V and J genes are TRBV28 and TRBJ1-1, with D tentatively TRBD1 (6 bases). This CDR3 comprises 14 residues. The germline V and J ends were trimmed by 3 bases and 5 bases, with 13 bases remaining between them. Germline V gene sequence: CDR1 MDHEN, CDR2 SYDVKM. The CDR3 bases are TGTGCCAGCAGTTTTTTTTGGGACACTACTGAAGCTTTCTTT. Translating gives CASSFFWDTTEAFF.

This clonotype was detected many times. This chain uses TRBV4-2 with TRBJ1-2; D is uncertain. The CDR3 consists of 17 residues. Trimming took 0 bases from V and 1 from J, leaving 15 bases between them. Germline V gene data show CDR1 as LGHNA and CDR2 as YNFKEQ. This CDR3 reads CASSQDGKAVDNYGYTF. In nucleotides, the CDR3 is TGTGCCAGCAGCCAAGACGGAAAGGCCGTAGATAACTATGGCTACACCTTC.

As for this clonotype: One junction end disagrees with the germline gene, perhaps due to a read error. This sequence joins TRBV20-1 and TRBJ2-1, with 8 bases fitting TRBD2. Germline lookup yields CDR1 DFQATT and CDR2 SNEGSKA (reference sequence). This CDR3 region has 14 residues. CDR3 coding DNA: TGCAGTGCCCTCCGGAGTGGTTTAGACGAGCGGGAGTCCTTC. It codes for CSALRSGLDERESF.

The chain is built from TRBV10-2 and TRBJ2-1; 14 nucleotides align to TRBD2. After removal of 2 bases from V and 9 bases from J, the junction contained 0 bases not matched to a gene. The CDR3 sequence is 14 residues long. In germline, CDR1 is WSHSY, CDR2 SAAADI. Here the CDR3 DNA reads TGCGCCAGCAGTGAGGGACTAGCGGGAGGTGAGCAGTTCTTC. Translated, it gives CASSEGLAGGEQFF.

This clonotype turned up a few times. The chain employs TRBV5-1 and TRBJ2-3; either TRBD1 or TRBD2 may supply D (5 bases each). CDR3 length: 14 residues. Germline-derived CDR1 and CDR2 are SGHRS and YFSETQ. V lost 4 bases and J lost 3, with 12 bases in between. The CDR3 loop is CASSIQGGTDTQYF. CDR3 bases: TGCGCCAGCAGCATCCAGGGCGGGACAGATACGCAGTATTTT.

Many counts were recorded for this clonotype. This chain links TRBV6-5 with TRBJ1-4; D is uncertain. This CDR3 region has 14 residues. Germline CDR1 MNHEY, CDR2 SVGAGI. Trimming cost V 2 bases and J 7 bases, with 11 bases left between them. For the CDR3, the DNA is TGTGCCAGCAGTTACAGAGGCCCTCCTGAAAAACTGTTTTTT. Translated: CASSYRGPPEKLFF.

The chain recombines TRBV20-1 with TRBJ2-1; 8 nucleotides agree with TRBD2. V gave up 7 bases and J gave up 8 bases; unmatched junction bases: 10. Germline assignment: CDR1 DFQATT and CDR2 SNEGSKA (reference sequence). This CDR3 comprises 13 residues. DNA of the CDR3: TGCAGTGTAGCAGCGGGAGAAGTCGATGAGCAGTTCTTC. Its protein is CSVAAGEVDEQFF.

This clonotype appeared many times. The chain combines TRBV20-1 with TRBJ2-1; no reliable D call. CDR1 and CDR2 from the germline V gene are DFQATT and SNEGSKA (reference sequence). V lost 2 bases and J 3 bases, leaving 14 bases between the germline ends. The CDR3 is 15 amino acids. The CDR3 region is CSARSSSSFYNEQFF. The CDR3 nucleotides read TGCAGTGCTAGATCAAGTTCCTCCTTCTACAATGAGCAGTTCTTC.

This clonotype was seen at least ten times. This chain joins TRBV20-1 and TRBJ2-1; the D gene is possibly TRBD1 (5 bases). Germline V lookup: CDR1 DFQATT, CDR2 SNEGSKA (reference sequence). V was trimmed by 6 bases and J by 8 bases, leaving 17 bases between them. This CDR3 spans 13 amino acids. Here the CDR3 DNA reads TGCAGTGCAGGCCAGGGAAGGAACTATGAGCAGTTCTTC. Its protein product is CSAGQGRNYEQFF.

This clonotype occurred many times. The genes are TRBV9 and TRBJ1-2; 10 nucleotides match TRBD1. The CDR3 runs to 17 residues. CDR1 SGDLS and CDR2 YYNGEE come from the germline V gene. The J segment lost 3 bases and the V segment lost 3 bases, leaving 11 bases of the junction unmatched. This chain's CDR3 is CASSARDRGFPDYGYTF. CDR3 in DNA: TGTGCCAGCAGCGCCCGGGACAGGGGCTTCCCTGACTATGGCTACACCTTC.

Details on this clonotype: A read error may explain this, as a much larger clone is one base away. As DNA, the CDR3 is TGTGCCAGCAGCCAAGTTTGGAGGGGCGCCTACAATGGGCAGTTCTTC. Protein sequence: CASSQVWRGAYNGQFF. The V gene is TRBV14, the J gene TRBJ2-1, with D tentatively TRBD2 (6 bases). Germline assignment: CDR1 SGHDN and CDR2 FVKESK. The CDR3 extends over 16 amino acids.

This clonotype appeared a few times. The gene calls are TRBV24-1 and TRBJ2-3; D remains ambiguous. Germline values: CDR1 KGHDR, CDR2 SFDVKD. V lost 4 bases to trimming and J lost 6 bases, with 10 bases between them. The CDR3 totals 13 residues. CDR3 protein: CATSDLLRDTQYF. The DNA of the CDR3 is TGTGCCACCAGTGACTTACTTCGGGATACGCAGTATTTT.

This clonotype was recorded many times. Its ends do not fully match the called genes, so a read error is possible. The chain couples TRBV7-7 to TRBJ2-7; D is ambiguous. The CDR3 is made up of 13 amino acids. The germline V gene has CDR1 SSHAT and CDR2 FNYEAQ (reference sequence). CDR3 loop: CASSSDLHGEQYF. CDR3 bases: TGTGCTAGCAGCTCAGATCTACACGGCGAGCAGTACTTC. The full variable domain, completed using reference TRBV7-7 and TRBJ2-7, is GAGVSQSPRYKVTKRGQDVTLRCDPISSHATLYWYQQALGQGPEFLTYFNYEAQPDKSGLPSDRFSAERPEGSISTLTIQRTEQRDSAMYRCASSSDLHGEQYFGPGTRLTVT.